This TCR beta chain is from a study of control samples from healthy donors and cancer patients. The length of the CDR3 is 15 residues. Trimming took 4 bases from V and 5 from J; bases not matched to a gene: 8. Per germline, CDR1 GTSNPN and CDR2 SVGIG (reference sequence). Method: immunoSEQ multiplex PCR; TCRdb's copy keeps in-frame clones and lacks some. The sample yields around 100,000 clones, just under 95% seen once. J is TRBJ1-4 and V is TRBV30, with TRBD1 identical over 9 bases. The source material was blood. The TCR sequence derives from a human donor in good health. The donor label of this sample is uncertain. The chain's CDR3 is CAWKGQGTLNEKLFF. CDR3 sequence (DNA): TGTGCCTGGAAAGGACAGGGGACCTTAAATGAAAAACTGTTTTTT.